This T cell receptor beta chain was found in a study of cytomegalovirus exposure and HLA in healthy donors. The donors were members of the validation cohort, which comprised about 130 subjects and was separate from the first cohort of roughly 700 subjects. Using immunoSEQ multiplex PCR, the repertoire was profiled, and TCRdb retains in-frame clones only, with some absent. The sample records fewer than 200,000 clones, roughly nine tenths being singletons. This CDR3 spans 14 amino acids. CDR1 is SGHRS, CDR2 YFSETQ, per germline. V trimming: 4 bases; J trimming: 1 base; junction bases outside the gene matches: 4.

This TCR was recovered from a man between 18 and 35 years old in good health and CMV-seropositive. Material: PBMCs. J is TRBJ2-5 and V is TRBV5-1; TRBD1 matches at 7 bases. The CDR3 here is CASSPGQPQETQYF. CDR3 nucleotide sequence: TGCGCCAGCAGCCCGGGACAGCCCCAAGAGACCCAGTACTTC.